This passage covers 26 T cell receptor beta chains from one sample sequenced in a study of identical twins. TCRdb re-analysed the 5' RACE reads in MiXCR, keeping a single row per CDR3 protein. The profile shows around 340,000 distinct CDR3 sequences, around 9% of them singletons. Material: naive T cells sorted from blood. The receptors originated from a woman between 50 and 59 years old in good health.

In its sample, this clonotype was seen many times. The chain carries TRBV2 and TRBJ1-5; tentatively, D is TRBD1 (6 bases). CDR3 size: 14 residues. Trimming removed 4 bases from V and 4 bases from J, with 11 bases in between. Germline CDR1 SNHLY, CDR2 FYNNEI. The CDR3 DNA reads TGTGCCAGCAGTGGTTTGAGGGGGAATCAGCCCCAGCATTTT. Translation: CASSGLRGNQPQHF.

This clonotype was counted between two and nine times. The chain combines TRBV3-1 with TRBJ2-1; 12 positions agree with TRBD2. The germline gives CDR1 LGHDT, CDR2 YNNKEL (reference sequence). This CDR3 has 16 residues. Trimming at V came to 3 bases and at J to 8 bases, leaving 8 bases not matched to a gene. CDR3 DNA: TGTGCCAGCAGCCAGGCTAGCGGGAGGGCCAGCGATGAGCAGTTCTTC. This encodes CASSQASGRASDEQFF.

The rearrangement links TRBV5-1 to TRBJ2-4, with D possibly being TRBD1 or TRBD2 (5 bases each). From germline, CDR1 is SGHRS and CDR2 YFSETQ. Between the trimmed V and J ends, which lost 1 base and 6 bases, there was a span of 11 bases. The CDR3 covers 14 residues. The CDR3 DNA sequence: TGCGCCAGCAGCTTGAGTGCAGGGACAAACATTCAGTACTTC. Translation: CASSLSAGTNIQYF.

This clonotype was counted only a few times. V and J are TRBV5-1 and TRBJ2-2; D unclear. V lost 0 bases to trimming and J lost 6 bases, with 6 bases between them. The germline CDR1 and CDR2 sequences are SGHRS and YFSETQ. CDR3 size: 13 residues. CDR3 in amino acids: CASSLDVAGELFF. DNA of the CDR3: TGCGCCAGCAGCTTGGACGTCGCCGGGGAGCTGTTTTTT.

J is TRBJ1-5 and V is TRBV6-5, with D hard to call. The germline gives CDR1 MNHEY, CDR2 SVGAGI. V was trimmed by 5 bases and J by 0 bases, leaving 11 bases between them. This CDR3 spans 15 amino acids. CDR3 region: CASSETHNSNQPQHF. CDR3 DNA sequence: TGTGCCAGCAGTGAAACTCACAATAGCAATCAGCCCCAGCATTTT.

This clonotype has a handful of counts. The rearrangement joins TRBV28 to TRBJ2-1; the D call may be TRBD1 or TRBD2 (5 bases each). V gave up 8 bases and J gave up 9 bases, with 17 bases separating them. Germline CDR1 is MDHEN and CDR2 is SYDVKM. The CDR3 spans 13 residues. The CDR3 here is CASRWGSVGEQFF. The CDR3 DNA reads as TGTGCCAGCCGGTGGGGGTCCGTCGGTGAGCAGTTCTTC.

This clonotype was detected only a few times. The chain links TRBV3-1 to TRBJ2-1, with 10 positions matching TRBD2. V shed 4 bases and J 4 bases; nucleotides not matched to a gene: 10. Germline V lookup: CDR1 LGHDT, CDR2 YNNKEL (reference sequence). This CDR3 is 17 amino acids long. The CDR3 sequence is CASSLGLADGKYNEQFF. CDR3 DNA sequence: TGTGCCAGCAGCCTTGGACTAGCGGACGGTAAATACAATGAGCAGTTCTTC.

This clonotype was seen only a few times. The chain links TRBV5-5 to TRBJ2-7, with TRBD1 identical over 7 bases. J gave up 6 bases and V 2 bases, and 5 bases lay outside the gene matches. Germline loops: CDR1 SGHKS, CDR2 YYEKEE (reference sequence). The CDR3 extends over 13 amino acids. CDR3: CASSFTGAGEQYV. CDR3 sequence (DNA): TGTGCCAGCAGCTTTACAGGGGCGGGCGAGCAGTACGTC.

This clonotype was seen many times. The rearrangement uses TRBV20-1 and TRBJ2-3; D gene unclear. V lost 3 bases and J lost 2, with 6 bases in between. This CDR3 comprises 12 residues. Germline CDR1 DFQATT, CDR2 SNEGSKA (reference sequence). DNA for the CDR3: TGCAGTGCTAGCGGGCCCACAGATACGCAGTATTTT. Protein: CSASGPTDTQYF.

This chain joins TRBV7-3 and TRBJ1-1, with D possibly matching TRBD1 (6 bases). Deletions cut 2 bases from V and 5 bases from J, with 12 bases between. The germline V gene has CDR1 SGHTA and CDR2 FQGTGA. This CDR3 has 14 residues. Here the CDR3 reads CASSLRGAGTEAFF. DNA of the CDR3: TGTGCCAGCAGCTTACGGGGGGCGGGAACTGAAGCTTTCTTT. Filled out from reference TRBV7-3 and TRBJ1-1, the complete variable domain reads GAGVSQTPSNKVTEKGKYVELRCDPISGHTALYWYRQSLGQGPEFLIYFQGTGAADDSGLPNDRFFAVRPEGSVSTLKIQRTERGDSAVYLCASSLRGAGTEAFFGQGTRLTVV.

Here the CDR3 DNA reads TGTGCCATCAGGAAAACAGGGGTGGGGACCACAGATACGCAGTATTTT. Its translation: CAIRKTGVGTTDTQYF. The chain employs TRBV10-3 and TRBJ2-3; 7 bases agree with TRBD1. The V gene's germline CDR1 is ENHRY and CDR2 SYGVKD. The CDR3 totals 16 residues. V shed 6 bases, J shed 2 bases, and the junction held 11 bases outside the gene matches.

This chain links TRBV7-3 with TRBJ2-1; D unclear. V was cut by 5 bases and J by 4 bases, with 9 bases left in between. CDR1 is SGHTA and CDR2 is FQGTGA in the germline V gene. This CDR3 has 13 residues. In nucleotides, the CDR3 is TGTGCCAGCAGCGCCCAAGCTTACAATGAGCAGTTCTTC. This gives the protein CASSAQAYNEQFF.

This clonotype was seen a handful of times. The chain couples TRBV21-1 to TRBJ2-7; TRBD1, as called in the table, went unchecked against the DNA. TRBV21-1 is a pseudogene locus. There are 14 residues in the CDR3. CDR3 amino acids: CASSIQLTVYEQYF. CDR3 coding DNA: TGTGCCAGCAGCATCCAACTGACAGTCTACGAGCAGTACTTC.

This clonotype was observed at least ten times. CDR3 in DNA: TGTGCCAGCAACCCCCACTCGGGCAGGGACTATGGCTACACCTTC. It encodes CASNPHSGRDYGYTF. V gene TRBV6-1 combines with J gene TRBJ1-2; D is perhaps TRBD1 (5 bases). The germline V gene has CDR1 MNHNS and CDR2 SASEGT. This CDR3 has 15 amino acids. V gave up 7 bases and J gave up 3 bases, with 18 bases separating them.

This clonotype has a count of ten or more. J is TRBJ2-1 and V is TRBV6-2 or TRBV6-3; weak D call: TRBD2 (5 bases). Trimming shortened V by 0 bases and J by 4 bases, and 13 bases separated the two germline ends. Germline CDR1 is MNHEY and CDR2 is SVGEGT. The CDR3 is made up of 16 amino acids. CDR3 amino acids: CASSYSGKGEYNEQFF. The CDR3 nucleotides are TGTGCCAGCAGTTACTCCGGTAAGGGAGAGTACAATGAGCAGTTCTTC.

This clonotype appeared a few times. The chain joins TRBV20-1 to TRBJ2-1; 7 bases are shared with TRBD2. The V gene end was trimmed by 5 bases and the J gene end by 7 bases; junction bases not matched to a gene: 11. This CDR3 has 14 amino acids. The germline V gene encodes CDR1 DFQATT and CDR2 SNEGSKA (reference sequence). CDR3 loop: CSASPAGRENEQFF. CDR3 in DNA: TGCAGTGCTTCCCCAGCGGGACGGGAAAATGAGCAGTTCTTC.

This clonotype was counted at least ten times. V is TRBV12-3 or TRBV12-4 and J is TRBJ2-5; 9 nucleotides agree with TRBD1. The CDR3 has 15 residues. Trimming took 6 bases from V and 9 from J; bases not matched to a gene: 14. The CDR3 loop reads CASSSGQGGLLAQYF. The CDR3 nucleotides are TGTGCCAGCAGCTCGGGACAGGGCGGGTTATTGGCCCAGTACTTC.

About this clonotype: One base away lies a much larger clone, so this may be a sequencing read error. The chain recombines TRBV24-1 with TRBJ2-1, with TRBD1 matching over 7 bases. The junction had 10 bases not matched to a gene; V was cut back by 1 base and J by 8 bases. Germline lookup yields CDR1 KGHDR and CDR2 SFDVKD. The CDR3 totals 16 residues. The CDR3 bases are TGTGCCACCAGTGATTTACAGGGGACCCTCACACATGAGCAGTTCTTC. It is translated as CATSDLQGTLTHEQFF.

This clonotype appeared many times. The chain has TRBV18 and TRBJ2-1; D possibly corresponds to TRBD2 (7 bases). Per the germline V gene, CDR1 is KGHSH and CDR2 is LQKENI. Deletions cut 6 bases from V and 10 bases from J, with 19 bases between. The CDR3 sequence is 14 residues long. Here the CDR3 reads CASSSRGAADEQFF. In DNA form, the CDR3 reads TGTGCCAGCTCCAGTCGGGGGGCCGCTGACGAGCAGTTCTTC.

This clonotype has ten or more counts. J is TRBJ2-7 and V is TRBV12-3 or TRBV12-4; D remains ambiguous. CDR3 length: 12 amino acids. Deletions cut 1 base from V and 5 bases from J, with 6 bases between. The CDR3 nucleotides read TGTGCCAGCAGTTTAGGTCAAAACGAGCAGTACTTC. Translating it yields CASSLGQNEQYF.

This clonotype has only a few counts. The chain links TRBV28 to TRBJ2-1; a weak D match, TRBD2 (6 bases). V lost 5 bases, J lost 7 bases, and 15 bases lay in between. Germline V lookup: CDR1 MDHEN, CDR2 SYDVKM. The CDR3 sequence is 14 residues long. CDR3 DNA sequence: TGTGCCAGCAGTCCAGCGGACTATGGGAATGAGCAGTTCTTC. Its translation: CASSPADYGNEQFF.

This clonotype was seen only a few times. The rearrangement links TRBV7-2 to TRBJ2-4; weak D call: TRBD1 (5 bases). The V and J ends lost 1 base and 6 bases respectively, with 13 bases between them. This CDR3 has 15 residues. CDR1 and CDR2 from the germline V gene are SGHTA and FQGNSA. In DNA, the CDR3 is TGTGCCAGCAGCTTAGACAGGAACGGCCGAAACATTCAGTACTTC. Translating gives CASSLDRNGRNIQYF.

This clonotype was seen a few times. The V and J genes are TRBV29-1 and TRBJ2-1; TRBD1 aligns across 11 bases. CDR1 SQVTM and CDR2 ANQGSEA come from the germline V gene. The CDR3 runs to 15 residues. The junction had 6 bases not matched to a gene; V was cut back by 5 bases and J by 3 bases. CDR3 protein: CSVRGQGGNYNEQFF. CDR3 nucleotides: TGCAGCGTTAGGGGACAGGGGGGAAACTACAATGAGCAGTTCTTC.

This clonotype was counted many times. The genes are TRBV7-3 and TRBJ2-2; a possible D gene is TRBD1 (5 bases). Deletions cut 1 base from V and 3 bases from J, with 9 bases between. The CDR3 totals 15 residues. The germline V gene has CDR1 SGHTA and CDR2 FQGTGA. The CDR3 reads CASSLKTAHTGELFF. The CDR3 DNA is TGTGCCAGCAGCTTAAAGACAGCGCACACCGGGGAGCTGTTTTTT. Drawing the rest from reference TRBV7-3 and TRBJ2-2, the complete variable domain is GAGVSQTPSNKVTEKGKYVELRCDPISGHTALYWYRQSLGQGPEFLIYFQGTGAADDSGLPNDRFFAVRPEGSVSTLKIQRTERGDSAVYLCASSLKTAHTGELFFGEGSRLTVL.

The chain is built from TRBV12-3 or TRBV12-4 and TRBJ1-6; no definite D call. This CDR3 region has 15 residues. V was pared by 0 bases and J by 9 bases, with 12 bases between. CDR3 sequence reads: CASSLAPDGSSPLHF. In DNA, the CDR3 is TGTGCCAGCAGTTTAGCCCCTGACGGGTCTTCACCCCTCCACTTT.

The chain joins TRBV12-3 or TRBV12-4 to TRBJ2-3; D may correspond to TRBD1 or TRBD2 (5 bases each). Trimming cost V 5 bases and J 5 bases, with 20 bases left between them. The CDR3 loop spans 16 amino acids. CDR3 bases: TGTGCCAGCAGTCTCAACTTAAGGGGCGAGGGAGATACGCAGTATTTT. Amino acid sequence: CASSLNLRGEGDTQYF.